These 24 T cell receptor beta chains were sequenced from one sample in a study of T cells in localized non-small cell lung cancer. Clones were sequenced by immunoSEQ multiplex PCR, and TCRdb holds only the in-frame ones, with some missing. The table lists some 30,000 clones, approximately 88% of them singletons. Sequencing used peripheral blood, obtained before any cancer treatment. All receptors derive from a female donor over 55 with stage I lung adenocarcinoma.

J is TRBJ1-2 and V is TRBV5-1, with a possible D match to TRBD1 (5 bases). Trimming cost V 0 bases and J 1 base, with 7 bases left between them. Germline CDR1 and CDR2: SGHRS and YFSETQ. This CDR3 comprises 14 residues. Here the CDR3 reads CASSLGQGNYGYTF. The CDR3 DNA sequence: TGCGCCAGCAGCTTGGGTCAGGGTAACTATGGCTACACCTTC.

The chain uses TRBV6-5 and TRBJ1-5; maybe TRBD1 (5 bases). CDR1 is MNHEY and CDR2 is SVGAGI in the germline V gene. CDR3 length: 14 amino acids. V lost 6 bases to trimming and J lost 6 bases, with 15 bases between them. The CDR3 spells CASRGRAGGQPQHF. The CDR3 DNA sequence: TGTGCCAGCAGGGGCAGGGCTGGGGGTCAGCCCCAGCATTTT.

This chain links TRBV19 with TRBJ2-3, with TRBD1 matching 7 bases. V trimming: 6 bases; J trimming: 3 bases; junction bases outside the gene matches: 15. In germline, CDR1 is LNHDA, CDR2 SQIVND (reference sequence). CDR3 size: 17 residues. The CDR3 region has the DNA TGTGCCAGTAGGGACCTAACAGGGGAAAAGGGGACAGATACGCAGTATTTT. Its protein product is CASRDLTGEKGTDTQYF.

The chain employs TRBV12-5 and TRBJ2-5, with 15 bases identical to TRBD2. Germline CDR1 LGHNT, CDR2 FRNRAP. This CDR3 is 17 amino acids long. V dropped 1 base and J dropped 5; count of bases not matched to a gene: 5. CDR3 in DNA: TGTGCTAGTGGTTTGGGGACTAGCGGGAGGGCCATGGAGACCCAGTACTTC. Translating it yields CASGLGTSGRAMETQYF.

The V gene is TRBV6-1, the J gene TRBJ2-1; D possibly corresponds to TRBD2 (6 bases). Per the germline V gene, CDR1 is MNHNS and CDR2 is SASEGT. The CDR3 spans 14 residues. Trimming cost V 6 bases and J 7 bases, with 16 bases left between them. The CDR3, as DNA: TGTGCCAGCAGGTCAAGGGAGGCCCTTAATGAGCAGTTCTTC. Translated, it gives CASRSREALNEQFF.

The chain combines TRBV14 with TRBJ2-2; D is uncertain. The V end was cut by 4 bases, the J end by 0 bases, with 9 bases between. The CDR3 totals 15 residues. From germline, CDR1 is SGHDN and CDR2 FVKESK. CDR3 region: CASSPSLANTGELFF. DNA of the CDR3: TGTGCCAGCAGCCCGTCGCTCGCGAACACCGGGGAGCTGTTTTTT.

The gene calls are TRBV13 and TRBJ1-1; 10 nucleotides agree with TRBD1. Per the germline V gene, CDR1 is PRHDT and CDR2 is FYEKMQ (reference sequence). Trimming at V came to 3 bases and at J to 1 base, leaving 11 bases not matched to a gene. The CDR3 has 18 amino acids. CDR3 loop: CASSFGSTGGVGNTEAFF. CDR3 coding DNA: TGTGCCAGCAGCTTCGGGTCGACAGGGGGCGTGGGGAACACTGAAGCTTTCTTT.

The rearrangement joins TRBV5-1 to TRBJ2-4; D unresolved. The CDR3 loop spans 13 amino acids. Germline values: CDR1 SGHRS, CDR2 YFSETQ. Deletions cut 3 bases from V and 5 bases from J, with 9 bases between. CDR3 sequence (DNA): TGCGCCAGCAGCTGGGCCGGCCAAAACATTCAGTACTTC. This codes for CASSWAGQNIQYF.

This clone occurred once. The chain joins TRBV5-6 to TRBJ2-2; no clear D. Trimming left V 7 bases short and J 1 base short, with 8 bases between. This CDR3 comprises 13 residues. Germline V gene sequence: CDR1 SGHDT, CDR2 YYEEEE. The CDR3 nucleotides read TGTGCCAGCCGGCGGATGAACACCGGGGAGCTGTTTTTT. Protein sequence: CASRRMNTGELFF.

This chain uses TRBV9 with TRBJ1-5; D may be TRBD1 (5 bases). V was shortened by 4 bases and J by 9 bases, with 14 bases between the two germline ends. This CDR3 is 13 amino acids long. Germline V gives CDR1 SGDLS, CDR2 YYNGEE. Here the CDR3 reads CASSLGATGPQHF. The CDR3 region has the DNA TGTGCCAGCAGCTTAGGGGCCACCGGGCCCCAGCATTTT. Drawing the rest from reference TRBV9 and TRBJ1-5, the complete variable domain is DSGVTQTPKHLITATGQRVTLRCSPRSGDLSVYWYQQSLDQGLQFLIQYYNGEERAKGNILERFSAQQFPDLHSELNLSSLELGDSALYFCASSLGATGPQHFGDGTRLSIL.

The chain combines TRBV11-3 with TRBJ2-3; tentatively, D is TRBD2 (6 bases). Germline lookup yields CDR1 SGHNT and CDR2 YENEEA. V dropped 3 bases and J dropped 3 bases, with 16 bases sitting between them. This CDR3 is 16 amino acids long. Written as DNA, the CDR3 is TGTGCCAGCAGCTTCTCCGGAGGGAGGAGAACAGATACGCAGTATTTT. It encodes CASSFSGGRRTDTQYF.

The chain is built from TRBV18 and TRBJ1-1; 11 nucleotides align to TRBD1. This CDR3 has 15 residues. Per the germline V gene, CDR1 is KGHSH and CDR2 is LQKENI. The V and J ends lost 3 bases and 1 base, in that order; junction bases with no gene match: 1. CDR3 amino acids: CASSPGTGGNTEAFF. The CDR3 DNA reads TGTGCCAGCTCACCTGGGACAGGGGGGAACACTGAAGCTTTCTTT.

The genes are TRBV7-2 and TRBJ2-1; D remains ambiguous. Trimming took 1 base from V and 3 from J, leaving 4 bases between them. The CDR3 has 13 residues. The V gene's germline CDR1 is SGHTA and CDR2 FQGNSA. The CDR3: CASSLGLYNEQFF. In DNA form, the CDR3 reads TGTGCCAGCAGCTTAGGGCTCTACAATGAGCAGTTCTTC.

The CDR3: CASSENRDYGYTF. CDR3 sequence (DNA): TGTGCCAGCAGTGAAAACAGGGACTATGGCTACACCTTC. This chain joins TRBV13 and TRBJ1-2, with D perhaps TRBD1 (6 bases). This CDR3 has 13 amino acids. The germline V and J ends were trimmed by 6 bases and 3 bases, with 11 bases remaining between them. CDR1 and CDR2 (germline): PRHDT, FYEKMQ (reference sequence).

The V and J genes are TRBV20-1 and TRBJ2-3; D is possibly TRBD2 (6 bases). The germline gives CDR1 DFQATT, CDR2 SNEGSKA (reference sequence). This CDR3 is built from 11 residues. The CDR3 sequence is CSTSHSDTQYF. Here the CDR3 DNA reads TGCAGCACTAGCCATTCGGATACGCAGTATTTT.

This clone was observed a single time. The V and J genes are TRBV19 and TRBJ2-2; TRBD1 matches 8 bases. With 10 bases clipped from V and 3 bases from J, the junction kept 10 bases outside the gene matches. Germline loops: CDR1 LNHDA, CDR2 SQIVND (reference sequence). This CDR3 has 15 residues. This chain's CDR3 is CATKDQGADTGELFF. In DNA, the CDR3 is TGTGCCACCAAAGACCAGGGGGCGGACACCGGGGAGCTGTTTTTT. The variable domain in full, with the rest retrieved from reference TRBV19 and TRBJ2-2, is DGGITQSPKYLFRKEGQNVTLSCEQNLNHDAMYWYRQDPGQGLRLIYYSQIVNDFQKGDIAEGYSVSREKKESFPLTVTSAQKNPTAFYLCATKDQGADTGELFFGEGSRLTVL.

Only one count was recorded for this clone. The chain carries TRBV28 and TRBJ2-3; 9 nucleotides match TRBD2. V shed 6 bases and J 1 base; nucleotides not matched to a gene: 11. The CDR3 spans 17 residues. Germline V CDR1 and CDR2: MDHEN, SYDVKM. Here the CDR3 DNA reads TGTGCCAGCAGCCACCTTGGCGGGAGGGCGGGCACAGATACGCAGTATTTT. It encodes CASSHLGGRAGTDTQYF.

The CDR3 is CSVGTSGYSNTGELFF. The CDR3 DNA is TGCAGCGTTGGGACTAGCGGATACTCTAACACCGGGGAGCTGTTTTTT. The V gene is TRBV29-1, the J gene TRBJ2-2; 10 positions match TRBD2. Germline trimming cut 4 bases from V and 2 bases from J; bases unmatched to any gene: 7. The CDR3 has 16 residues. Per germline, CDR1 SQVTM and CDR2 ANQGSEA.

In this sample, this clone turned up a few times. CDR3 sequence (DNA): TGTGCCAGCACTCCTACAGGGGCCAATCAGCCCCAGCATTTT. This codes for CASTPTGANQPQHF. This chain links TRBV6-1 with TRBJ1-5; TRBD1 matches at 7 bases. The germline CDR1 and CDR2 sequences are MNHNS and SASEGT. The CDR3 has 14 residues. V lost 7 bases, J lost 3 bases, and 6 bases stayed unmatched.

The gene calls are TRBV11-2 and TRBJ1-1; D perhaps matches TRBD1 (5 bases). The V gene lost 3 bases and the J gene lost 2 bases, with 16 bases spanning the gap. CDR1 and CDR2 from the germline V gene are SGHAT and FQNNGV. The CDR3 totals 16 residues. The CDR3 region is CASSFTGGVSNTEAFF. Written as DNA, the CDR3 is TGTGCCAGCAGCTTTACCGGGGGAGTCAGTAACACTGAAGCTTTCTTT.

This clone has just a few counts. The V call is TRBV7-2, the J call TRBJ2-2; D gene ambiguous. The CDR3 runs 16 residues. Trimming pared 1 base from V and 4 bases from J, leaving 13 bases between. The germline V gene encodes CDR1 SGHTA and CDR2 FQGNSA. CDR3 residues: CASSLVWGTGTGELFF. CDR3 in DNA: TGTGCCAGCAGCTTAGTATGGGGAACGGGCACCGGGGAGCTGTTTTTT.

This clone was recorded a few times. V usage is TRBV5-5 and J usage is TRBJ1-2, with 9 nucleotides matching TRBD1. CDR1 and CDR2 from the germline V gene are SGHKS and YYEKEE (reference sequence). This CDR3 has 20 residues. V trimming: 0 bases; J trimming: 2 bases; junction bases outside the gene matches: 17. In DNA, the CDR3 is TGTGCCAGCAGCTTGGATCGAGGGTGGGCCCGGGACAGGGAAAACTATGGCTACACCTTC. Amino acids: CASSLDRGWARDRENYGYTF. Based on the CDR3 plus reference TRBV5-5 and TRBJ1-2, the full variable domain is DAGVTQSPTHLIKTRGQQVTLRCSPISGHKSVSWYQQVLGQGPQFIFQYYEKEERGRGNFPDRFSARQFPNYSSELNVNALLLGDSALYLCASSLDRGWARDRENYGYTFGSGTRLTVV.

This clone was detected a few times. The V and J genes are TRBV21-1 and TRBJ2-3; the tabulated D call, TRBD1, remains unverified against the DNA. TRBV21-1 is assigned pseudogene status. The CDR3 has 16 residues. The CDR3: CASSSVWGGPTDTQYF. The CDR3, as DNA: TGTGCCAGCAGCAGCGTATGGGGCGGACCCACAGATACGCAGTATTTT.

V usage is TRBV4-3 and J usage is TRBJ2-7; a weak D match, TRBD2 (5 bases). CDR1 and CDR2 (germline): LGHNA, YSLEER. V was trimmed by 0 bases and J by 2 bases, leaving 5 bases between them. The CDR3 is 13 residues long. CDR3 in amino acids: CASSQELAYEQYF. Written as DNA, the CDR3 is TGCGCCAGCAGCCAAGAACTAGCCTACGAGCAGTACTTC.